This TCR beta chain emerged from a study of blood T cell repertoires in COVID-19. Across the study: The United States, Italy and Spain were the sources of the acute and convalescent COVID-19 samples.

The assay was immunoSEQ multiplex PCR, and TCRdb's table has in-frame clones only and misses some. The data contain 160,000 or so clones, 81% of them singletons. Sample: peripheral blood. The source is a man aged 55 to 70 with active or convalescent COVID-19.

In DNA form, the CDR3 reads TGTGCCAGCAGCGCGTCGACAGGGAACACTGAAGCTTTCTTT. This encodes CASSASTGNTEAFF. This rearrangement joins TRBV7-3 to TRBJ1-1, with D perhaps TRBD1 (6 bases). Trimming removed 5 bases at V and 1 base at J, with 11 bases between. The germline V gene encodes CDR1 SGHTA and CDR2 FQGTGA. There are 14 residues in the CDR3.